The next 30 T cell receptor beta chains were all read from a single sample in a study of cytomegalovirus exposure and HLA in healthy donors (dated by TCRdb to 2017 to 2019). Libraries were made using the immunoSEQ multiplex PCR assay. The multiplex PCR relied on a mix of 60 forward primers for TCR Vbeta segments and 13 reverse primers for TCR Jbeta segments. What TCRdb holds here is the immuneACCESS table cut down to in-frame rearrangements. Part of the clones is not present; checked against another copy, under half of the missing clones reflect an unresolved V gene, and the others are unexplained. Present in this sample are roughly 100,000 clones, over 75% of which were seen just once. The leading ten clones occupy roughly 6.2% of the sample. Sequences were obtained from PBMCs. All receptors derive from a man aged 55 to 70 in good health and CMV-seropositive.

The chain is built from TRBV6-4 and TRBJ2-5, with 10 bases fitting TRBD2. V lost 3 bases to trimming and J lost 8 bases; unmatched junction nucleotides: 6. Germline V lookup: CDR1 MRHNA, CDR2 SNTAGT. This CDR3 is 14 amino acids long. The CDR3 DNA is TGTGCCAGCAGTGAGAGCGGGGGGGGAGGAACCCAGTACTTC. This translates into CASSESGGGGTQYF.

This clone was seen only once. This chain links TRBV11-1 with TRBJ2-1; D might be TRBD2 (6 bases). Trimming removed 5 bases from V and 9 bases from J, with 20 bases in between. CDR3 length: 15 residues. The germline V gene encodes CDR1 SGHAT and CDR2 FQDESV (reference sequence). CDR3 in DNA: TGTGCCAGCAGCCCCGCGGGGCACCCATCCGGTGAGCAGTTCTTC. Translation: CASSPAGHPSGEQFF.

The rearrangement links TRBV5-6 to TRBJ1-5; D is ambiguous. With 3 bases removed from V and 0 bases from J, the gap between germline ends came to 16 bases. The CDR3 is made up of 17 amino acids. Germline V CDR1 and CDR2: SGHDT, YYEEEE. For the CDR3, the DNA is TGTGCCAGCAGCTCCTTGAGTTCTGTTTATAGCAATCAGCCCCAGCATTTT. Translating gives CASSSLSSVYSNQPQHF.

In regard to this clone: Other nucleotide sequences from this sample produce the same CDR3. The J gene is TRBJ2-2, the V gene TRBV19; 9 positions match TRBD2. The CDR3 sequence is 16 residues long. Germline values: CDR1 LNHDA, CDR2 SQIVND (reference sequence). Unmatched junction bases numbered 5, after V lost 3 bases and J lost 3 bases. CDR3 amino acids: CASSIDSGGDTGELFF. In DNA form, the CDR3 reads TGTGCCAGTAGTATTGATAGCGGGGGAGACACCGGGGAGCTGTTTTTT.

The chain is built from TRBV7-2 and TRBJ2-5; 9 bases match TRBD2. The end of the DNA is better explained by TRBJ2-7, so the J call may be wrong. This CDR3 comprises 14 residues. Germline V CDR1 and CDR2: SGHTA, FQGNSA. The CDR3 DNA reads as TGTGCCAGCAGCTTACTTAGCGGGGGCTACGAGCAGTACTTC. Translation: CASSLLSGGYEQYF.

The chain joins TRBV6-5 to TRBJ1-1; TRBD1 is a possible D gene (6 bases). The CDR3 is 14 residues long. V lost 5 bases to trimming and J lost 2 bases, with 12 bases between them. Germline V gene data show CDR1 as MNHEY and CDR2 as SVGAGI. In DNA form, the CDR3 reads TGTGCCAGCAGTGCCGGACAGATAAACACTGAAGCTTTCTTT. Translated: CASSAGQINTEAFF.

This chain connects TRBV20-1 to TRBJ1-5; D may be TRBD1 (5 bases). This CDR3 spans 10 amino acids. Germline CDR1 and CDR2: DFQATT and SNEGSKA (reference sequence). CDR3 nucleotides: TGCAGCTGGGGGGATCAGCCCCAGCATTTT. Its protein is CSWGDQPQHF.

This clone was seen a few times. The chain combines TRBV7-2 with TRBJ1-2; TRBD1 matches at 8 bases. This CDR3 has 13 amino acids. Trimming removed 6 bases from V and 6 bases from J; junction bases left unmatched: 6. In germline, CDR1 is SGHTA, CDR2 FQGNSA. For the CDR3, the DNA is TGTGCCAGCAGAACAGGGGGGGAAAATGGCTACACCTTC. Amino acid sequence: CASRTGGENGYTF. The full variable domain, with the rest looked up from reference TRBV7-2 and TRBJ1-2, is GAGVSQSPSNKVTEKGKDVELRCDPISGHTALYWYRQSLGQGLEFLIYFQGNSAPDKSGLPSDRFSAERTGGSVSTLTIQRTQQEDSAVYLCASRTGGENGYTFGSGTRLTVV.

The chain recombines TRBV7-2 with TRBJ2-4; maybe TRBD2 (6 bases). The CDR3 length is 16 residues. The V end was cut by 5 bases, the J end by 2 bases, with 16 bases between. Germline V lookup: CDR1 SGHTA, CDR2 FQGNSA. This chain's CDR3 is CASSARRGEPKNIQYF. The CDR3 nucleotides are TGTGCCAGCAGCGCTAGGAGGGGAGAGCCCAAAAACATTCAGTACTTC.

This clone has just a few counts. V gene TRBV10-3 combines with J gene TRBJ2-5; 7 nucleotides line up with TRBD1. Losses at the gene ends were 10 bases for V and 5 bases for J; bases not matched to a gene: 7. The V gene's germline CDR1 is ENHRY and CDR2 SYGVKD. This CDR3 region has 12 residues. The CDR3 nucleotides are TGTGCCACCACAGGGGTCGGGGAGACCCAGTACTTC. This encodes CATTGVGETQYF.

The chain combines TRBV6-5 with TRBJ2-1; a weak D match, TRBD2 (6 bases). Trimming cost V 8 bases and J 4 bases, with 18 bases left between them. The CDR3 runs to 15 residues. Germline CDR1 is MNHEY and CDR2 is SVGAGI. In DNA, the CDR3 is TGTGCCAGCGACGCCGTCGTTAGCGGATACAATGAGCAGTTCTTC. It specifies CASDAVVSGYNEQFF.

The rearrangement uses TRBV2 and TRBJ2-7; 7 bases align to TRBD1. The CDR3 runs to 15 residues. CDR1 is SNHLY, CDR2 FYNNEI, per germline. V trimming: 7 bases; J trimming: 1 base; junction bases outside the gene matches: 10. The CDR3 nucleotides are TGTGCCAGCAAGCCTCGAACAGGGGAGTCCTACGAGCAGTACTTC. This encodes CASKPRTGESYEQYF. Full variable domain (rest looked up from reference TRBV2 and TRBJ2-7): EPEVTQTPSHQVTQMGQEVILRCVPISNHLYFYWYRQILGQKVEFLVSFYNNEISEKSEIFDDQFSVERPDGSNFTLKIRSTKLEDSAMYFCASKPRTGESYEQYFGPGTRLTVT.

This clone has a handful of counts. The rearrangement uses TRBV7-8 and TRBJ1-4, with D possibly matching TRBD1 (6 bases). The V end was cut by 3 bases, the J end by 5 bases, with 13 bases between. CDR3 size: 15 residues. From germline, CDR1 is SGHVS and CDR2 FQNEAQ. For the CDR3, the DNA is TGTGCCAGCAGCTTGGGCAGGGGAGGGAATGAAAAACTGTTTTTT. It yields the protein CASSLGRGGNEKLFF.

A few counts support this clone. This sequence joins TRBV5-8 and TRBJ2-1; 8 bases map to TRBD2. The junction had 11 bases not matched to a gene; V was cut back by 5 bases and J by 4 bases. The CDR3 length is 16 residues. Germline V gene data show CDR1 as SGHTS and CDR2 as YDEGEE. CDR3 nucleotides: TGTGCCAGCAGTTCTTTTAGCGGGGCGAATTACAATGAGCAGTTCTTC. This sequence encodes CASSSFSGANYNEQFF.

CDR3 sequence: CASSSPRGDRGAYEQYF. The CDR3, as DNA: TGTGCCAGCAGCTCCCCCCGTGGGGACAGGGGGGCCTACGAGCAGTACTTC. The V and J genes are TRBV7-9 and TRBJ2-7; 11 bases are a match to TRBD1. Germline V gene sequence: CDR1 SEHNR, CDR2 FQNEAQ (reference sequence). The trim removed 4 bases at V and 2 bases at J, leaving 10 bases unmatched. This CDR3 is 17 amino acids long.

The chain links TRBV6-5 to TRBJ1-1; 10 bases fit TRBD1. Germline trimming cut 5 bases from V and 3 bases from J; bases unmatched to any gene: 6. The germline V gene has CDR1 MNHEY and CDR2 SVGAGI. The CDR3 has 15 residues. CDR3 residues: CASSRGDRGHTEAFF. CDR3 nucleotide sequence: TGTGCCAGCAGTCGCGGGGACAGGGGACACACTGAAGCTTTCTTT.

The rearrangement uses TRBV7-6 and TRBJ1-2; TRBD1 matches at 9 bases. V gave up 5 bases and J gave up 4 bases; unmatched junction bases: 8. The CDR3 has 15 residues. The V gene's germline CDR1 is SGHVS and CDR2 FNYEAQ. The CDR3 loop is CASSPGTGMTYGYTF. The CDR3 DNA sequence: TGTGCCAGCAGCCCGGGGACAGGGATGACCTATGGCTACACCTTC.

The V gene is TRBV11-2, the J gene TRBJ2-1, with D perhaps TRBD1 (6 bases). Germline V gene lookup returns CDR1 SGHAT and CDR2 FQNNGV. V lost 4 bases to trimming and J lost 1 base, with 11 bases between them. CDR3 size: 15 residues. The CDR3 DNA reads as TGTGCCAGCAGCTCGACAGGTAGATCCTACAATGAGCAGTTCTTC. Translating gives CASSSTGRSYNEQFF.

This clone showed up just once. The chain joins TRBV19 to TRBJ2-3; D is possibly TRBD2 (6 bases). Germline-derived CDR1 and CDR2 are LNHDA and SQIVND (reference sequence). The ends were cut back, 3 bases at V and 3 bases at J, with 13 bases in the middle. The length of the CDR3 is 15 residues. CDR3 sequence (DNA): TGTGCCAGTAGTATGTCCCTAGCGAGTACAGATACGCAGTATTTT. It translates to CASSMSLASTDTQYF.

This chain joins TRBV25-1 and TRBJ2-5, with TRBD1 as a possible D gene (6 bases). Germline V lookup: CDR1 MGHDK, CDR2 SYGVNS. V was shortened by 5 bases and J by 0 bases, with 7 bases between the two germline ends. The CDR3 is 13 residues long. CDR3 in amino acids: CASSRDNQETQYF. The CDR3 DNA reads as TGTGCCAGCAGTCGGGACAACCAAGAGACCCAGTACTTC.

The chain employs TRBV4-3 and TRBJ2-7, with D possibly matching TRBD2 (5 bases). V lost 1 base and J 3 bases, leaving 7 bases between the germline ends. CDR1 and CDR2 from the germline V gene are LGHNA and YSLEER. The CDR3 runs to 13 residues. CDR3 amino acids: CASSQGTSYEQYF. The CDR3 nucleotides are TGCGCCAGCAGCCAAGGAACTAGCTACGAGCAGTACTTC.

This clone was observed a handful of times. This chain links TRBV4-2 with TRBJ2-1; 8 nucleotides align to TRBD2. Trimming removed 1 base from V and 4 bases from J; junction bases left unmatched: 3. The CDR3 length is 15 residues. Germline V gene sequence: CDR1 LGHNA, CDR2 YNFKEQ. CDR3 region: CASSQGAGEYNEQFF. CDR3 DNA: TGTGCCAGCAGCCAAGGAGCGGGGGAGTACAATGAGCAGTTCTTC.

This clone occurred once. The chain recombines TRBV7-2 with TRBJ2-6, with no clear D. Deletions cut 2 bases from V and 2 bases from J, with 7 bases between. The CDR3 extends over 15 amino acids. The germline V gene has CDR1 SGHTA and CDR2 FQGNSA. CDR3 in DNA: TGTGCCAGCAGCTTATATGAGGCTGGGGCCAACGTCCTGACTTTC. Translating gives CASSLYEAGANVLTF. The complete variable domain, with remaining parts taken from reference TRBV7-2 and TRBJ2-6, reads GAGVSQSPSNKVTEKGKDVELRCDPISGHTALYWYRQSLGQGLEFLIYFQGNSAPDKSGLPSDRFSAERTGGSVSTLTIQRTQQEDSAVYLCASSLYEAGANVLTFGAGSRLTVL.

The rearrangement uses TRBV2 and TRBJ2-3, with a weak D call TRBD2 (6 bases). CDR1 and CDR2 (germline): SNHLY, FYNNEI. V was pared by 6 bases and J by 6 bases, with 13 bases between. The CDR3 loop spans 13 amino acids. The chain's CDR3 is CASRDLARDTQYF. The CDR3 region has the DNA TGTGCCAGCAGGGATCTAGCGAGGGATACGCAGTATTTT.

In nucleotides, the CDR3 is TGTGCCAGCAGCTTGCGGCAGGGGGCGAGCTACGAGCAGTACTTC. Translating gives CASSLRQGASYEQYF. V and J are TRBV5-4 and TRBJ2-7; TRBD1 matches at 8 bases. V shed 1 base and J 3 bases; nucleotides not matched to a gene: 6. This CDR3 spans 15 amino acids. CDR1 and CDR2 (germline): SGHNT, YYREEE (reference sequence).

This chain connects TRBV15 to TRBJ2-3; TRBD1 is a possible D gene (5 bases). This CDR3 is built from 16 residues. Trimming left V 1 base short and J 3 bases short, with 14 bases between. Germline V gene lookup returns CDR1 LNHNV and CDR2 YYDKDF (reference sequence). The CDR3 DNA sequence: TGTGCCACCAGCAGAGGTCCAGCAGGGTCGACAGATACGCAGTATTTT. Translation: CATSRGPAGSTDTQYF. Supplemented by reference TRBV15 and TRBJ2-3, the full variable domain reads DAMVIQNPRYQVTQFGKPVTLSCSQTLNHNVMYWYQQKSSQAPKLLFHYYDKDFNNEADTPDNFQSRRPNTSFCFLDIRSPGLGDTAMYLCATSRGPAGSTDTQYFGPGTRLTVL.

The rearrangement uses TRBV2 and TRBJ1-4; D might be TRBD1 (5 bases). The CDR3 consists of 14 residues. Trimming shortened V by 8 bases and J by 8 bases, and 18 bases separated the two germline ends. Germline values: CDR1 SNHLY, CDR2 FYNNEI. CDR3 DNA: TGTGCCAGCTATAATGGAGGGGCCGGGGAAAAACTGTTTTTT. This codes for CASYNGGAGEKLFF.

The count of this clone is one. The CDR3 protein is CASSSGTLGNQPQHF. The CDR3 DNA reads TGTGCCAGCAGTAGCGGGACCCTGGGCAATCAGCCCCAGCATTTT. This chain joins TRBV6-1 and TRBJ1-5, with a possible D match to TRBD1 (5 bases). CDR3 size: 15 residues. V gave up 5 bases and J gave up 2 bases, with 13 bases separating them. CDR1 and CDR2 from the germline V gene are MNHNS and SASEGT.

This clone came up a few times. The genes are TRBV19 and TRBJ2-1, with D possibly matching TRBD1 (5 bases). CDR1 and CDR2 from the germline V gene are LNHDA and SQIVND (reference sequence). Trimming shortened V by 10 bases and J by 4 bases, and 20 bases separated the two germline ends. This CDR3 has 15 amino acids. The CDR3 is CATHDDSSRYNEQFF. Written as DNA, the CDR3 is TGTGCCACACACGATGACAGTTCACGATACAATGAGCAGTTCTTC.

This rearrangement joins TRBV19 to TRBJ1-3, with no clear D. The CDR3 totals 15 residues. The germline CDR1 and CDR2 sequences are LNHDA and SQIVND (reference sequence). V lost 6 bases and J lost 1, with 13 bases in between. CDR3 DNA: TGTGCCAGTAGGACACCGGTATCATCTGGAAACACCATATATTTT. It codes for CASRTPVSSGNTIYF.